This T cell receptor beta chain was captured by sequencing in a study of blood T cell repertoires in COVID-19. In the study overall: Spain, Italy and the United States supplied samples that represented acute and convalescent COVID-19. Nucleic acid was either cDNA or gDNA, and it came from T cells, B-cell-depleted T cells, or PBMCs.

The germline V gene encodes CDR1 SGHNT and CDR2 YENEEA. J was trimmed by 7 bases and V by 1 base; bases with no gene match: 4. CDR3 size: 15 residues. In the original workflow: The authors estimated nucleated cell counts from reference gene primer amplification. Some clones are missing from TCRdb's copy, which holds only in-frame ones; the method was immunoSEQ multiplex PCR. The DNA was the basis for D and trimming; V, J and clone size are from that table. The sample has some 62,000 clones, about nine tenths seen once. The V and J genes are TRBV11-3 and TRBJ2-1, with 10 bases lining up with TRBD2. This receptor was identified in a human donor in a cohort sampled during active COVID-19. The sample comprised peripheral blood. The CDR3 nucleotides read TGTGCCAGCAGCTTAGTAGCGGGGGGAGGTAATGAGCAGTTCTTC. It is translated as CASSLVAGGGNEQFF.